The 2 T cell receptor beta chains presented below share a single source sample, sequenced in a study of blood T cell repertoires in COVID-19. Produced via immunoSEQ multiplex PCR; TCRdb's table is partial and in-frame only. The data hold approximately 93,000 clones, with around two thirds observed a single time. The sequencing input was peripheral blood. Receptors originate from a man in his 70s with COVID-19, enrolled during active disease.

Written as DNA, the CDR3 is TGTGCCAGCAAGGAGCCGAGATACACCGGGGAGCTGTTTTTT. This codes for CASKEPRYTGELFF. V gene TRBV28 combines with J gene TRBJ2-2; D remains ambiguous. This CDR3 has 14 amino acids. The ends were cut back, 7 bases at V and 3 bases at J, with 12 bases in the middle. Germline V lookup: CDR1 MDHEN, CDR2 SYDVKM.

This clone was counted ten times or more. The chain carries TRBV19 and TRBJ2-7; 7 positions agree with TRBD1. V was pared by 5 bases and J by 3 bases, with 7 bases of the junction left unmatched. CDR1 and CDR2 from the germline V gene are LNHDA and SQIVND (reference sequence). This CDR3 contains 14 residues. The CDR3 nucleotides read TGTGCCAGTAGTTCACAGGGGAAGTACTACGAGCAGTACTTC. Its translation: CASSSQGKYYEQYF.